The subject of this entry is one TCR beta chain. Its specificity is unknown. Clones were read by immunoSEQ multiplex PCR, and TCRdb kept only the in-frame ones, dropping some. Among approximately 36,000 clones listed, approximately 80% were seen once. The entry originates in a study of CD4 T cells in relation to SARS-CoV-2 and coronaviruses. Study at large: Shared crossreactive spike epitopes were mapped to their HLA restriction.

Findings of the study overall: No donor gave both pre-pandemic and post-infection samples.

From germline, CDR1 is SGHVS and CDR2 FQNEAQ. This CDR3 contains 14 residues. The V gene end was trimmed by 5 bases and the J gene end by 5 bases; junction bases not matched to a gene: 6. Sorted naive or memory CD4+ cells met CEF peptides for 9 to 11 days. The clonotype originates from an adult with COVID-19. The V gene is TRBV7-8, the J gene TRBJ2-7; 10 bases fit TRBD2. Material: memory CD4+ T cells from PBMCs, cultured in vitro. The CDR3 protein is CASSKSGRADEQYF. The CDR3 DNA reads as TGTGCCAGCAGCAAGAGCGGGAGGGCCGACGAGCAGTACTTC. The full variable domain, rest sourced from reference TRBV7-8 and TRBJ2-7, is GAGVSQSPRYKVAKRGQDVALRCDPISGHVSLFWYQQALGQGPEFLTYFQNEAQLDKSGLPSDRFFAERPEGSVSTLKIQRTQQEDSAVYLCASSKSGRADEQYFGPGTRLTVT.